The rows below give T cell receptor beta chains drawn from one sample of a study of blood T cell repertoires in COVID-19. The protocol was immunoSEQ multiplex PCR, while the TCRdb copy is restricted to in-frame clones and leaves out a portion. The table shows roughly 300,000 clones, with roughly 85% occurring only once. Sequencing was performed on peripheral blood. Receptor source: a human donor in a cohort sampled during active COVID-19. Both conserved end residues are part of each CDR3.

V gene: TRBV28
J gene: TRBJ1-5
CDR3 protein: CASSLDRVNQPQHF

V gene: TRBV5-4
J gene: TRBJ1-2
CDR3 protein: CASSWIGQEGYTF

V gene: TRBV7-2
J gene: TRBJ2-2
CDR3 protein: CASFSQGPWTGELFF

V gene: TRBV24-1
J gene: TRBJ2-2
CDR3 protein: CATGPPDRGLTGELFF

V gene: TRBV5-8
J gene: TRBJ1-2
CDR3 protein: CASSTKTVNYGYTF

V gene: TRBV18
J gene: TRBJ2-3
CDR3 protein: CASSPREVPDTQYF

V gene: TRBV30
J gene: TRBJ2-5
CDR3 protein: CAWSVSAGETQYF

V gene: TRBV5-1
J gene: TRBJ2-5
CDR3 protein: CASSLPTGEEETQYF

V gene: TRBV7-9
J gene: TRBJ1-1
CDR3 protein: CASSRETGDTEAFF

V gene: TRBV19
J gene: TRBJ2-3
CDR3 protein: CASMGDLLTDTQYF

V gene: TRBV4-1
J gene: TRBJ2-1
CDR3 protein: CASSQDFAVGINEQFF

V gene: TRBV10-1
J gene: TRBJ2-7
CDR3 protein: CASFVGNGRATEQYF

V gene: TRBV27
J gene: TRBJ2-2
CDR3 protein: CASNYSPNPNTGELFF

V gene: TRBV28
J gene: TRBJ1-2
CDR3 protein: CASSFGAAGYGYTF

V gene: TRBV5-6
J gene: TRBJ2-5
CDR3 protein: CASSSGGVGETQYF

V gene: TRBV7-2
J gene: TRBJ2-7
CDR3 protein: CASSLGGRYEQYF

V gene: TRBV19
J gene: TRBJ1-5
CDR3 protein: CASSIQTGERQPQHF

V gene: TRBV5-5
J gene: TRBJ2-7
CDR3 protein: CASSLSTYEQYF

V gene: TRBV19
J gene: TRBJ1-6
CDR3 protein: CASSIARTGRDSPLHF

V gene: TRBV5-5
J gene: TRBJ2-7
CDR3 protein: CASSSQLSYEQYF

V gene: TRBV12-3/TRBV12-4
J gene: TRBJ1-1
CDR3 protein: CASSRGGEAFF

V gene: TRBV6-6
J gene: TRBJ2-7
CDR3 protein: CASSTSGSSYEQYF

V gene: TRBV4-3
J gene: TRBJ1-6
CDR3 protein: CASSQDMRSPLHF

V gene: TRBV6-1
J gene: TRBJ1-2
CDR3 protein: CASSETQGWNYGYTF

V gene: TRBV7-2
J gene: TRBJ2-2
CDR3 protein: CASSPRSSANTGELFF

V gene: TRBV11-2
J gene: TRBJ1-4
CDR3 protein: CASSLVDGELFF

V gene: TRBV7-2
J gene: TRBJ2-7
CDR3 protein: CASSFTGTSDSYEQYF

V gene: TRBV7-2
J gene: TRBJ2-1
CDR3 protein: CASKRGSGRNEQFF

V gene: TRBV3-1/TRBV3-2
J gene: TRBJ2-5
CDR3 protein: CASSQDRSGRGKETQYF

V gene: TRBV5-6
J gene: TRBJ2-5
CDR3 protein: CASSQREGRASETQYF

V gene: TRBV28
J gene: TRBJ1-5
CDR3 protein: CASSSSEPQHF

V gene: TRBV7-9
J gene: TRBJ2-7
CDR3 protein: CASSLVDRDGYEQYF

V gene: TRBV13
J gene: TRBJ2-2
CDR3 protein: CASRTGATGELFF

V gene: TRBV30
J gene: TRBJ2-7
CDR3 protein: CAWSYTPGTRTYEQYF

V gene: TRBV7-2
J gene: TRBJ2-7
CDR3 protein: CASSLDRSSYEQYF

V gene: TRBV7-6
J gene: TRBJ2-2
CDR3 protein: CASSPRAPGTGAAGELFF

V gene: TRBV5-4
J gene: TRBJ2-5
CDR3 protein: CASSFGQEETQYF

V gene: TRBV6-5
J gene: TRBJ1-3
CDR3 protein: CASKSGNTIYF

V gene: TRBV4-1
J gene: TRBJ2-7
CDR3 protein: CASSQGGLAEPRGEQYF

V gene: TRBV6-6
J gene: TRBJ1-1
CDR3 protein: CASRQQGSKAFF

V gene: TRBV6-5
J gene: TRBJ1-1
CDR3 protein: CASRKTVNTEAFF

V gene: TRBV5-6
J gene: TRBJ1-5
CDR3 protein: CASSLGQRLDQPQHF

V gene: TRBV9
J gene: TRBJ2-3
CDR3 protein: CASSARLARTDTQYF

V gene: TRBV6-6
J gene: TRBJ1-1
CDR3 protein: CASRVGETEAFF

V gene: TRBV7-9
J gene: TRBJ2-3
CDR3 protein: CASSPGVGDTQYF

V gene: TRBV11-2
J gene: TRBJ1-4
CDR3 protein: CASSLVARDSFATNEKLFF

V gene: TRBV6-2/TRBV6-3
J gene: TRBJ1-5
CDR3 protein: CASSYSQGYQPQHF

V gene: TRBV11-2
J gene: TRBJ1-1
CDR3 protein: CASSLGGGNTEAFF

V gene: TRBV7-9
J gene: TRBJ1-2
CDR3 protein: CASSLNSGYGYTF

V gene: TRBV12-3/TRBV12-4
J gene: TRBJ2-7
CDR3 protein: CASSQTGNTMQYF

V gene: TRBV15
J gene: TRBJ2-6
CDR3 protein: CATSRDQGAGANVLTF

V gene: TRBV4-1
J gene: TRBJ2-6
CDR3 protein: CASSQDLAGLSGANVLTF